The 25 T cell receptor beta chains given below trace back to one sample, sequenced in a study of T cell changes during pregnancy in multiple sclerosis (dated by TCRdb to the late 2010s). Library construction relied on the immunoSEQ multiplex PCR assay. TCRdb took this table from immuneACCESS and kept in-frame rearrangements with V and J called. Such tables lack part of the clones; where checked against another copy, unresolved V genes explain under half of the gap, and the rest is unexplained. The sample table records over 90,000 clones; 75% to 95% of these occur just once. The top ten clones comprise around 0.79% of the sample. Material: peripheral blood, obtained in the second trimester of pregnancy. The origin of the receptors is a female donor in good health, enrolled as a control in a pregnancy study.

The chain has TRBV27 and TRBJ1-5; D is unresolved. The length of the CDR3 is 14 residues. The germline V gene encodes CDR1 MNHEY and CDR2 SMNVEV (reference sequence). Deletions cut 4 bases from V and 5 bases from J, with 12 bases between. The DNA of the CDR3 is TGTGCCAGCAGTTCTGTCCGGGGTTATCAGCCCCAGCATTTT. It codes for CASSSVRGYQPQHF.

As for this clone: The CDR3 does not end in the conserved phenylalanine or tryptophan, so this is likely a read error. The DNA is left out, because the CDR3 cannot be placed on it with certainty; the CDR3 is given as TCRdb lists it. The chain joins TRBV10-3 to TRBJ1-1; the listed D gene, TRBD1, was not tested against the DNA. Per the germline V gene, CDR1 is ENHRY and CDR2 is SYGVKD. The CDR3 is 9 amino acids long, termini counted. CDR3 amino acids: CAIRDRGRA.

The DNA of the CDR3 is TGTGCCAGCAGCTTCCGGACTAGCGGGCTCTACGAGCAGTACTTC. Protein sequence: CASSFRTSGLYEQYF. The chain recombines TRBV11-2 with TRBJ2-7; 11 nucleotides line up with TRBD2. The CDR3 is 15 amino acids. After removal of 3 bases from V and 3 bases from J, the junction contained 4 bases not matched to a gene. Germline V CDR1 and CDR2: SGHAT, FQNNGV.

For the CDR3, the DNA is TGTGCCAGCAGCTCCCAAATCGGAGGGGGCAACTATGGCTACACCTTC. Its translation: CASSSQIGGGNYGYTF. V usage is TRBV7-9 and J usage is TRBJ1-2, with TRBD1 matching 7 bases. The V gene end was trimmed by 4 bases and the J gene end by 2 bases; junction bases not matched to a gene: 10. The germline gives CDR1 SEHNR, CDR2 FQNEAQ (reference sequence). This CDR3 has 16 residues.

The V and J genes are TRBV18 and TRBJ1-1; TRBD1 matches at 7 bases. The trim removed 2 bases at V and 5 bases at J, leaving 5 bases unmatched. This CDR3 region has 14 residues. Germline V gives CDR1 KGHSH, CDR2 LQKENI. Here the CDR3 DNA reads TGTGCCAGCTCACCAACGACAGGGATTACTGAAGCTTTCTTT. This encodes CASSPTTGITEAFF.

V is TRBV19 and J is TRBJ2-1; 8 bases align to TRBD2. Germline CDR1 LNHDA, CDR2 SQIVND (reference sequence). Trimming took 5 bases from V and 2 from J; bases not matched to a gene: 5. This CDR3 contains 15 residues. The CDR3 DNA sequence: TGTGCCAGTAGTGCGGGGGGCTACCCCTACAATGAGCAGTTCTTC. It yields the protein CASSAGGYPYNEQFF.

The rearrangement joins TRBV28 to TRBJ1-2, with 9 bases fitting TRBD1. Trimming removed 10 bases from V and 0 bases from J; junction bases left unmatched: 15. Germline V gene sequence: CDR1 MDHEN, CDR2 SYDVKM. The CDR3 sequence is 17 residues long. CDR3 sequence (DNA): TGTGCCACCAGGAAGCCCGGGACAGGGCCTACTAACTATGGCTACACCTTC. Its translation is CATRKPGTGPTNYGYTF.

The V gene is TRBV7-2, the J gene TRBJ2-3, with no clear D. Per germline, CDR1 SGHTA and CDR2 FQGNSA. Trimming cost V 2 bases and J 0 bases, with 12 bases left between them. The CDR3 runs to 16 residues. As DNA, the CDR3 is TGTGCCAGCAGCTTACTAGTCCATCCTAGCACAGATACGCAGTATTTT. Its protein is CASSLLVHPSTDTQYF.

This clone was detected a few times. This sequence joins TRBV2 and TRBJ2-3, with 8 bases aligning to TRBD1. V shed 6 bases and J 4 bases; nucleotides not matched to a gene: 9. This CDR3 has 15 amino acids. The germline CDR1 and CDR2 sequences are SNHLY and FYNNEI. In nucleotides, the CDR3 is TGTGCCAGCAGGACGAGACAGGGGTGGGCAGATACGCAGTATTTT. Protein: CASRTRQGWADTQYF.

This chain uses TRBV11-3 with TRBJ2-1; TRBD1 matches at 7 bases. The CDR3 spans 13 residues. V trimming: 4 bases; J trimming: 8 bases; junction bases outside the gene matches: 5. The germline gives CDR1 SGHNT, CDR2 YENEEA. The CDR3 region has the DNA TGTGCCAGCAGCTCCACAGGGGTCCATGAGCAGTTCTTC. Translated, it gives CASSSTGVHEQFF. The entire variable domain, with the rest obtained from reference TRBV11-3 and TRBJ2-1, is as follows: EAGVVQSPRYKIIEKKQPVAFWCNPISGHNTLYWYLQNLGQGPELLIRYENEEAVDDSQLPKDRFSAERLKGVDSTLKIQPAELGDSAVYLCASSSTGVHEQFFGPGTRLTVL.

The CDR3 bases are TGTGCCAGCAGCTTAGGTCTAGCGGGAGGGCTTTCCTACAATGAGCAGTTCTTC. Protein: CASSLGLAGGLSYNEQFF. The chain employs TRBV7-9 and TRBJ2-1; 12 nucleotides match TRBD2. Trimming removed 1 base from V and 1 base from J; junction bases left unmatched: 5. This CDR3 is 18 amino acids long. In germline, CDR1 is SEHNR, CDR2 FQNEAQ (reference sequence).

The chain has TRBV5-1 and TRBJ2-3; unclear D gene. Trimming left V 0 bases short and J 1 base short, with 6 bases between. This CDR3 has 14 amino acids. CDR1 and CDR2 from the germline V gene are SGHRS and YFSETQ. DNA of the CDR3: TGCGCCAGCAGCTTGGGGGCCCGCACAGATACGCAGTATTTT. It codes for CASSLGARTDTQYF.

This chain joins TRBV5-1 and TRBJ2-2; 9 nucleotides align to TRBD1. Germline lookup yields CDR1 SGHRS and CDR2 YFSETQ. Losses at the gene ends were 2 bases for V and 1 base for J; bases not matched to a gene: 6. The CDR3 is 17 amino acids. The CDR3 nucleotides are TGCGCCAGCAGCTTTCCGCCGGGACAGGGGAACACCGGGGAGCTGTTTTTT. This gives the protein CASSFPPGQGNTGELFF. The full variable domain, completed using reference TRBV5-1 and TRBJ2-2, is KAGVTQTPRYLIKTRGQQVTLSCSPISGHRSVSWYQQTPGQGLQFLFEYFSETQRNKGNFPGRFSGRQFSNSRSEMNVSTLELGDSALYLCASSFPPGQGNTGELFFGEGSRLTVL.

This clone appeared a single time. The J gene is TRBJ2-7, the V gene TRBV9; 10 nucleotides align to TRBD2. This CDR3 is built from 16 residues. J gave up 4 bases and V 2 bases, and 9 bases lay outside the gene matches. The germline V gene has CDR1 SGDLS and CDR2 YYNGEE. In DNA form, the CDR3 reads TGTGCCAGCAGCGTCAGCCCAGCGGGGGGGCTATACGAGCAGTACTTC. It specifies CASSVSPAGGLYEQYF.

This chain joins TRBV10-3 and TRBJ1-1; D uncertain. V was cut by 5 bases and J by 3 bases, with 4 bases left in between. Germline V gene lookup returns CDR1 ENHRY and CDR2 SYGVKD. The CDR3 extends over 11 amino acids. The CDR3 sequence: CAISQYTEAFF. The CDR3 coding sequence is TGTGCCATCAGTCAATACACTGAAGCTTTCTTT.

The V gene is TRBV7-8, the J gene TRBJ2-3; TRBD2 aligns across 10 bases. CDR3 length equals 17 residues. Germline CDR1 SGHVS, CDR2 FQNEAQ. V was pared by 1 base and J by 1 base, with 5 bases of the junction left unmatched. CDR3: CASSLGAGLAGTDTQYF. CDR3 in DNA: TGTGCCAGCAGCTTAGGGGCTGGACTAGCGGGCACAGATACGCAGTATTTT.

The chain uses TRBV29-1 and TRBJ2-7; D perhaps matches TRBD2 (6 bases). In germline, CDR1 is SQVTM, CDR2 ANQGSEA. V lost 2 bases, J lost 6 bases, and 17 bases lay in between. The length of the CDR3 is 14 residues. The CDR3 loop reads CSVEQGSGVGEQYF. In nucleotides, the CDR3 is TGCAGCGTTGAACAGGGTTCGGGGGTGGGCGAGCAGTACTTC.

This chain links TRBV7-9 with TRBJ2-7, with 12 bases identical to TRBD2. Germline V CDR1 and CDR2: SEHNR, FQNEAQ (reference sequence). CDR3 length: 15 amino acids. J lost 7 bases, V lost 4 bases, and 8 bases had no gene match. The CDR3 DNA sequence: TGTGCCAGCAGCTCGACTAGCGGGAGAGCAGAGGAGCAGTACTTC. Translation: CASSSTSGRAEEQYF.

The chain employs TRBV19 and TRBJ2-7; 8 bases fit TRBD2. The CDR3 totals 15 residues. V lost 5 bases to trimming and J lost 2 bases; unmatched junction nucleotides: 8. CDR1 LNHDA and CDR2 SQIVND come from the germline V gene (reference sequence). The chain's CDR3 is CASSAAGGPPYEQYF. The DNA of the CDR3 is TGTGCCAGTAGTGCCGCGGGGGGACCCCCCTACGAGCAGTACTTC.

The chain recombines TRBV5-1 with TRBJ2-1; TRBD1 agrees at 9 bases. CDR1 and CDR2 (germline): SGHRS, YFSETQ. V gave up 4 bases and J gave up 6 bases; unmatched junction bases: 11. This CDR3 has 16 amino acids. In DNA, the CDR3 is TGCGCCAGCAGCCCCCCCGGGACAGGGTTCATCAATGAGCAGTTCTTC. This translates into CASSPPGTGFINEQFF.

The chain uses TRBV19 and TRBJ1-1; perhaps TRBD1 as D (5 bases). The CDR3 extends over 13 amino acids. Trimming stripped 3 bases from V and 4 bases from J, with 9 bases between. Germline CDR1 and CDR2: LNHDA and SQIVND (reference sequence). The CDR3 region is CASSMSGATEAFF. The CDR3 DNA reads TGTGCCAGTAGTATGAGCGGGGCCACTGAAGCTTTCTTT.

The chain carries TRBV18 and TRBJ1-4; 9 positions agree with TRBD1. Germline V gene data show CDR1 as KGHSH and CDR2 as LQKENI. The V and J ends lost 6 bases and 5 bases, in that order; junction bases with no gene match: 4. CDR3 size: 14 residues. Here the CDR3 reads CASSADRGNEKLFF. CDR3 sequence (DNA): TGTGCCAGCTCGGCGGACAGGGGAAATGAAAAACTGTTTTTT.

The chain has TRBV27 and TRBJ1-4; TRBD1 matches 7 bases. CDR1 and CDR2 from the germline V gene are MNHEY and SMNVEV (reference sequence). The CDR3 spans 15 residues. The ends lost 3 bases at V and 0 bases at J; junction bases unmatched: 1. Written as DNA, the CDR3 is TGTGCCAGCAGTTTCAGGGGGGCAACTAATGAAAAACTGTTTTTT. The encoded protein is CASSFRGATNEKLFF.

The V and J genes are TRBV19 and TRBJ1-1; no reliable D call. There are 14 residues in the CDR3. Germline V gene lookup returns CDR1 LNHDA and CDR2 SQIVND (reference sequence). Trimming stripped 6 bases from V and 3 bases from J, with 14 bases between. Here the CDR3 DNA reads TGTGCCAGTAGATTAAAAGACGGGGACACTGAAGCTTTCTTT. Protein: CASRLKDGDTEAFF.

The gene calls are TRBV10-3 and TRBJ1-1, with TRBD1 identical over 9 bases. The CDR3 spans 15 residues. J gave up 4 bases and V 6 bases, and 9 bases lay outside the gene matches. CDR1 and CDR2 (germline): ENHRY, SYGVKD. CDR3 loop: CAIRPGTGFGTEAFF. The CDR3 DNA is TGTGCCATCAGGCCCGGGACAGGGTTTGGCACTGAAGCTTTCTTT.